The entry below describes one TCR beta chain. The antigen remains undetermined. The data stem from a study of cytomegalovirus exposure and HLA in healthy donors. Study background: In terms of ancestry, the Caucasian-associated cluster contained more than 65% of the approximately 400 genotyped donors.

The PCR had 60 Vbeta and 13 Jbeta primers. The assay was immunoSEQ multiplex PCR, and TCRdb's table has in-frame clones only and misses some. The sample carries around 120,000 clones, under 80% recorded once. The study, taken as a whole, reports: Reports indicate that TCR beta sequences accurately predicted the HLA-A and HLA-B alleles of most subjects.

Donors likely had unrecorded immune exposures despite being nominally healthy when sampled. The sample was PBMCs. The source of this sequence is a man in his 60s in good health and CMV-seropositive.

The DNA of the CDR3 is TGTGCCAGCAGCTTAAGGTCGGGCTATGGCTACACCTTC. Protein: CASSLRSGYGYTF. This chain joins TRBV7-9 and TRBJ1-2; D ambiguous. The CDR3 has 13 amino acids. Trimming cost V 2 bases and J 4 bases, with 8 bases left between them. Germline values: CDR1 SEHNR, CDR2 FQNEAQ (reference sequence).